The rows below give T cell receptor beta chains drawn from one sample of a study of T cell responses to AZD1222 COVID-19 vaccine. Clones were sequenced by immunoSEQ multiplex PCR, and TCRdb holds only the in-frame ones, with some missing. Of 80,000 to 100,000 clones detected, approximately 85% appear once; the ten largest clones hold around 3.7%. The sequencing here drew on peripheral blood, taken 28 days after the second AZD1222 dose. These receptors were taken from an adult who received the AZD1222 COVID-19 vaccine. The CDR3 runs from the conserved cysteine through the conserved F or W. Each record gives: D gene, clone size, J gene, V gene, CDR3 length, CDR3 protein, CDR3 DNA. D genes are given only for firm matches. The size entry is marked missing in some rows and otherwise reads once, few, many or a size class.

.,once,TRBJ2-1,TRBV5-1,16,CASRAPGRSSYNEQFF,TGCGCCAGCAGGGCCCCCGGACGCAGCTCCTACAATGAGCAGTTCTTC
.,few,TRBJ1-1,TRBV2,14,CASSGREMNTEAFF,TGTGCCAGCAGTGGCAGGGAAATGAACACTGAAGCTTTCTTT
.,.,TRBJ2-1,TRBV5-1,16,CASSLKQGNGLNEQFF,TGCGCCAGCAGCCTGAAACAGGGCAACGGATTAAATGAGCAGTTCTTC
.,.,TRBJ2-3,TRBV10-3,11,CAISEADTQYF,TGTGCCATCAGTGAGGCAGATACGCAGTATTTT
.,.,TRBJ1-6,TRBV3-1/TRBV3-2,13,CASSQDMNSPLHF,TGTGCCAGCAGCCAAGATATGAATTCACCCCTCCACTTT
.,.,TRBJ1-6,TRBV6-2/TRBV6-3,14,CASSLTGVGSPLHF,TGTGCCAGCAGTTTAACAGGAGTTGGTTCACCCCTCCACTTT
TRBD1,.,TRBJ1-6,TRBV28,16,CASSFEFSQGSSPLHF,TGTGCCAGCAGTTTTGAGTTCTCACAGGGGAGTTCACCCCTCCACTTT
.,few,TRBJ2-7,TRBV4-3,16,CASSQDQGGRFYEQYF,TGCGCCAGCAGCCAAGATCAGGGGGGGAGATTCTACGAGCAGTACTTC
TRBD2,.,TRBJ2-1,TRBV4-1,17,CASSQEDSGRTYNEQFF,TGCGCCAGCAGCCAAGAAGATAGCGGGAGGACGTACAATGAGCAGTTCTTC
.,few,TRBJ2-7,TRBV4-1,14,CASRGTGESGEQYF,TGCGCCAGCCGAGGGACGGGAGAGTCGGGCGAGCAGTACTTC
.,.,TRBJ2-2,TRBV24-1,16,CATSDLQGDNTGELFF,TGTGCCACCAGTGATTTGCAAGGGGACAACACCGGGGAGCTGTTTTTT
.,few,TRBJ2-2,TRBV30,13,CAWSSQNTGELFF,TGTGCCTGGAGCTCACAGAACACCGGGGAGCTGTTTTTT
.,.,TRBJ2-3,TRBV15,15,CATSRVGESTDTQYF,TGTGCCACCAGCAGAGTTGGCGAAAGCACAGATACGCAGTATTTT
.,.,TRBJ1-5,TRBV20-1,11,CSARRDMLQHF,TGCAGTGCTAGAAGAGACATGCTCCAGCATTTT
.,.,TRBJ1-1,TRBV18,15,CASSPTLILNTEAFF,TGTGCCAGCTCACCAACCTTGATCTTGAACACTGAAGCTTTCTTT
.,.,TRBJ2-1,TRBV24-1,15,CATSSLTSSYNEQFF,TGTGCCACCAGTTCGTTAACGAGCTCCTACAATGAGCAGTTCTTC
TRBD1,.,TRBJ1-6,TRBV3-1/TRBV3-2,15,CASSSGGWYNSPLHF,TGTGCCAGCAGCTCAGGGGGCTGGTATAATTCACCCCTCCACTTT
.,.,TRBJ1-5,TRBV19,13,CASRARGNQPQHF,TGTGCCAGTAGGGCCCGGGGCAATCAGCCCCAGCATTTT
TRBD1,.,TRBJ1-2,TRBV5-1,15,CASSSGTGRGYGYTF,TGCGCCAGCAGCTCTGGGACAGGAAGAGGGTATGGCTACACCTTC
TRBD1,.,TRBJ2-4,TRBV28,13,CASTQGQANIQYF,TGTGCCAGCACCCAGGGACAGGCAAACATTCAGTACTTC
.,.,TRBJ2-1,TRBV7-8,16,CASSLAGISSYNEQFF,TGTGCCAGCAGCTTAGCGGGAATTAGCTCCTACAATGAGCAGTTCTTC
TRBD2,once,TRBJ2-7,TRBV11-2,15,CASSPIREAPYEQYF,TGTGCCAGCAGCCCAATACGGGAGGCCCCCTACGAGCAGTACTTC
.,.,TRBJ2-5,TRBV5-1,16,CASSLGSTGQGETQYF,TGCGCCAGCAGCTTGGGTTCGACAGGCCAGGGGGAGACCCAGTACTTC
.,few,TRBJ1-4,TRBV15,14,CATSRVGGNEKLFF,TGTGCCACCAGCAGAGTCGGGGGTAATGAAAAACTGTTTTTT
TRBD1,once,TRBJ2-3,TRBV27,18,CASSPGTGGGFSTDTQYF,TGTGCCAGCAGTCCCGGGACAGGGGGAGGTTTTAGCACAGATACGCAGTATTTT
.,few,TRBJ1-5,TRBV28,14,CASLTQGMGQPQHF,TGTGCCAGCCTAACTCAGGGTATGGGTCAGCCCCAGCATTTT
TRBD1,once,TRBJ2-7,TRBV19,14,CASTTTGGTNEQYF,TGTGCCAGTACCACTACAGGGGGAACAAACGAGCAGTACTTC
TRBD1,.,TRBJ1-1,TRBV19,14,CASSPIRQGGEAFF,TGTGCCAGTAGTCCTATCCGACAGGGCGGTGAAGCTTTCTTT
TRBD2,.,TRBJ2-5,TRBV5-1,14,CASSTGRGTETQYF,TGCGCCAGCAGCACCGGGAGGGGCACAGAGACCCAGTACTTC
.,.,TRBJ1-4,TRBV2,14,CASSEGRPNEKLFF,TGTGCCAGCAGTGAAGGGCGGCCCAATGAAAAACTGTTTTTT
.,.,TRBJ1-3,TRBV7-3,14,CASSLTGGGNTIYF,TGTGCCAGCAGCTTAACGGGAGGGGGAAACACCATATATTTT
.,.,TRBJ1-1,TRBV5-1,13,CASSLQGHTEAFF,TGCGCCAGCAGCTTGCAGGGCCACACTGAAGCTTTCTTT
TRBD1,.,TRBJ1-1,TRBV29-1,13,CSARQGGEVGAFF,TGCAGCGCCCGACAGGGGGGCGAGGTCGGAGCTTTCTTT
.,.,TRBJ1-4,TRBV21-1,15,CASSPRRGPNEKLFF,TGTGCCAGCAGCCCGAGGAGAGGACCTAATGAAAAACTGTTTTTT
.,.,TRBJ1-3,TRBV7-9,15,CASSLQAGSGNTIYF,TGTGCCAGCAGCCTCCAAGCGGGGTCTGGAAACACCATATATTTT
TRBD2,.,TRBJ2-3,TRBV5-4,17,CASGARTSGGDTDTQYF,TGTGCCAGCGGGGCACGGACTAGCGGGGGGGACACAGATACGCAGTATTTT
.,.,TRBJ2-7,TRBV6-5,11,CASIQGGEQYF,TGTGCCAGCATCCAGGGTGGTGAGCAGTACTTC
.,once,TRBJ1-3,TRBV6-5,10,CASDDGTIYF,TGTGCCAGCGACGATGGCACCATATATTTT
.,.,TRBJ1-2,TRBV30,13,CAWSGGANYGYTF,TGTGCCTGGAGTGGGGGAGCTAACTATGGCTACACCTTC
TRBD2,.,TRBJ2-7,TRBV7-2,15,CASSLDSGSAYEQYF,TGTGCCAGCAGCTTAGATAGCGGGAGTGCCTACGAGCAGTACTTC
.,.,TRBJ1-1,TRBV28,17,CASSLFGARRLNTEAFF,TGTGCCAGCAGTTTATTTGGGGCCAGGAGATTAAACACTGAAGCTTTCTTT
.,.,TRBJ1-2,TRBV19,12,CASSLEGRGYTF,TGTGCCAGTAGTCTCGAAGGGAGGGGCTACACCTTC
.,.,TRBJ2-3,TRBV5-1,15,CASSSLGSNGDTQYF,TGCGCCAGCAGCTCACTAGGGAGCAACGGAGATACGCAGTATTTT
.,once,TRBJ1-6,TRBV6-1,14,CASSEEVRASPLHF,TGTGCCAGCAGTGAAGAGGTCCGGGCTTCACCCCTCCACTTT
.,.,TRBJ2-5,TRBV11-2,12,CASSLGQETQYF,TGTGCCAGCAGCTTAGGGCAAGAGACCCAGTACTTC
.,.,TRBJ1-5,TRBV7-8,15,CASSLRQMGNQPQHF,TGTGCCAGCAGCTTACGACAGATGGGCAATCAGCCCCAGCATTTT
.,.,TRBJ1-5,TRBV19,14,CASSPTGPDQPQHF,TGTGCCAGTAGCCCCACAGGGCCCGATCAGCCCCAGCATTTT
.,.,TRBJ1-4,TRBV11-3,17,CASSPRVYEAKGEKLFF,TGTGCCAGCAGCCCTCGAGTATACGAGGCCAAAGGTGAAAAACTGTTTTTT
.,once,TRBJ2-1,TRBV7-9,11,CASSNSNEQFF,TGTGCCAGCAGCAACAGCAATGAGCAGTTCTTC
.,.,TRBJ2-5,TRBV5-1,14,CASSPRDPRETQYF,TGCGCCAGCAGCCCCCGGGACCCCCGAGAGACCCAGTACTTC
.,.,TRBJ1-1,TRBV19,14,CASSIRGLETEAFF,TGTGCCAGTAGTATACGAGGGCTGGAGACTGAAGCTTTCTTT
TRBD2,.,TRBJ2-7,TRBV3-1/TRBV3-2,15,CASSQGLAEAYEQYF,TGTGCCAGCAGCCAGGGACTAGCGGAAGCCTACGAGCAGTACTTC
TRBD1,.,TRBJ2-7,TRBV2,14,CASRAGTGPYEQYF,TGTGCCAGCAGAGCCGGGACAGGTCCCTACGAGCAGTACTTC
TRBD2,.,TRBJ2-3,TRBV4-1,17,CASSQEGTSGATDTQYF,TGCGCCAGCAGCCAGGAAGGGACTAGCGGGGCTACAGATACGCAGTATTTT
TRBD1,.,TRBJ2-7,TRBV28,14,CASSTQTGRAEQYF,TGTGCCAGCAGTACCCAGACAGGGAGAGCCGAGCAGTACTTC
.,.,TRBJ2-3,TRBV5-4,16,CASSLGPGTSTDTQYF,TGTGCCAGCAGCTTGGGACCAGGAACTAGCACAGATACGCAGTATTTT
.,.,TRBJ2-7,TRBV6-5,12,CASRERGDEQYF,TGTGCCAGCAGGGAGAGGGGGGATGAGCAGTACTTC